The 29 T cell receptor beta chains below all came from one sample that was sequenced in a study of T cells in women clearing cervical HPV infection. Sequencing was performed with immunoSEQ multiplex PCR; in TCRdb, only in-frame clones are kept and a portion is missing. The listing records about 31,000 clones. The sample consisted of blood buffy coat. The receptors stem from a woman aged 18-69 years with a cervical HPV16 infection that either progressed to CIN3+ or cleared (not recorded which).

Note on this clone: The read ends 3 residues before the CDR3 terminus; that terminus is restored from the germline J gene. The J gene is TRBJ2-3, the V gene TRBV6-2 or TRBV6-3; the match to TRBD1 covers 11 bases. Germline-derived CDR1 and CDR2 are MNHEY and SVGEGT. The CDR3 totals 15 residues. The sequenced CDR3 bases are TGTGCCAGCAGTTCGGACAGGGGGCGATTCGAGACG. This sequence encodes CASSSDRGRFET. The full CDR3 protein is CASSSDRGRFETQYF.

The CDR3 reads CASSLLTGPYEQYF. The sequenced CDR3 bases are TGTGCCAGCAGCTTACTAACAGGACCCTACGAG. The chain recombines TRBV7-2 with TRBJ2-7; the D gene is possibly TRBD1 (5 bases). The CDR3 is cut off 3 residues early in the read; its end comes from the germline J gene. The CDR3 loop spans 14 amino acids. Germline CDR1 reads SGHTA; CDR2 reads FQGNSA. The V and J ends lost 2 bases and 2 bases respectively, with 10 bases between them.

CDR3 DNA (partial): TGTGCCAGCAGCTTAGGGACAGGGAGAACTGAA. This encodes CASSLGTGRTE. The full CDR3 sequence reads CASSLGTGRTEAFF. The V and J genes are TRBV7-3 and TRBJ1-1; 9 positions agree with TRBD1. The read ends 3 residues early relative to the CDR3; the germline J gene fills the gap. Germline lookup yields CDR1 SGHTA and CDR2 FQGTGA. Trimming cost V 2 bases and J 5 bases; bases outside gene matches: 3. The CDR3 contains 14 residues.

Worth noting for this clone: The junction departs from germline at one end; a sequencing error may be responsible. Coverage ceases 3 residues before the CDR3 finishes, and the germline J gene fills in the end. V is TRBV2 and J is TRBJ2-4, with 8 bases identical to TRBD1. CDR3 length: 14 residues. In germline, CDR1 is SNHLY, CDR2 FYNNEI. CDR3 DNA (partial): TGTTCCAGCAGAGAGGACAGGGCCGCGGACATT. This gives the protein CSSREDRAADI. The full CDR3 protein reads CSSREDRAADIQYF.

Of note for this clone: The sequenced fragment ends 3 residues before the CDR3 boundary, so the rest is inferred from the germline J gene. The chain combines TRBV2 with TRBJ1-1, with 7 bases fitting TRBD1. Per the germline V gene, CDR1 is SNHLY and CDR2 is FYNNEI. The CDR3 contains 13 residues. J lost 3 bases, V lost 4 bases, and 2 bases had no gene match. The CDR3 region is CASSVQGDTEAFF. CDR3 bases read: TGTGCCAGCAGTGTTCAGGGGGACACTGAA.

Note on this clone: At one end, the junction sequence differs from germline, possibly due to a read error. The missing CDR3 end, 3 residues past where the read stops, is filled in from the germline J gene. The sample contains more than one DNA sequence encoding this CDR3. The chain employs TRBV7-9 and TRBJ1-3, with TRBD1 identical over 9 bases. Germline CDR1 SEHNR, CDR2 FQNEAQ (reference sequence). This CDR3 comprises 15 residues. The CDR3 bases that were read are TGTGCCAGCAGCAAACAGGGGGCCAGTGGAAACACT. The encoded protein is CASSKQGASGNT. The CDR3 as a whole reads CASSKQGASGNTIYF.

Regarding this clone: The read finishes 3 residues shy of the CDR3 end, and the germline J gene is used to complete it. V and J are TRBV7-9 and TRBJ1-4; D may be TRBD1 (6 bases). V lost 5 bases, J lost 3 bases, and 10 bases lay in between. Germline loops: CDR1 SEHNR, CDR2 FQNEAQ (reference sequence). The CDR3 covers 14 residues. Here the CDR3 reads CASSVQGPNEKLFF. The part of the CDR3 DNA that was read is TGTGCCAGCAGCGTACAGGGACCTAATGAAAAA.

Regarding this clone: The missing CDR3 end, 3 residues past where the read stops, is filled in from the germline J gene. The gene calls are TRBV20-1 and TRBJ2-7; no firm D call. The CDR3 sequence is 15 residues long. The germline gives CDR1 DFQATT, CDR2 SNEGSKA (reference sequence). The V end was cut by 1 base, the J end by 1 base, with 14 bases between. The CDR3 protein is CSARAGASRSYEQYF. The sequenced part of the CDR3 DNA is TGCAGTGCTAGAGCTGGAGCTAGTCGGTCCTACGAG.

In regard to this clone: One end of the junction fails to match germline, which may point to a read error. The sequenced fragment ends 3 residues before the CDR3 boundary, so the rest is inferred from the germline J gene. This chain uses TRBV29-1 with TRBJ1-4, with a weak D call TRBD1 (6 bases). The germline gives CDR1 SQVTM, CDR2 ANQGSEA. The CDR3 consists of 12 residues. CDR3 DNA (partial): TGCAGCGTCGGGACAAACCGCGAAAGA. Residues: CSVGTNRER. The full CDR3 is CSVGTNRERLFF.

Points on this clone: From the germline J gene comes the end of the CDR3, since the read stops 3 residues before it. The chain employs TRBV18 and TRBJ2-7; D assignment may be TRBD1 or TRBD2 (5 bases each). Germline values: CDR1 KGHSH, CDR2 LQKENI. The CDR3 spans 13 residues. The V and J ends lost 5 bases and 5 bases respectively, with 13 bases between them. This CDR3 reads CASSRGARDEQYF. Incomplete CDR3 DNA: TGTGCCAGCTCAAGAGGGGCTAGGGACGAG.

With regard to this clone: The CDR3 extends 3 residues past the end of the read, so its final part is completed from the germline J gene. J is TRBJ1-4 and V is TRBV7-2; no firm D call. This CDR3 spans 15 amino acids. Germline loops: CDR1 SGHTA, CDR2 FQGNSA. Deletions cut 5 bases from V and 8 bases from J, with 18 bases between. Incomplete CDR3 DNA: TGTGCCAGCAGCCCTGACCTGAGGGTACAGGAAAAA. Protein sequence: CASSPDLRVQEK. The complete CDR3 protein is CASSPDLRVQEKLFF. The whole variable domain, remainder taken from reference TRBV7-2 and TRBJ1-4, is GAGVSQSPSNKVTEKGKDVELRCDPISGHTALYWYRQSLGQGLEFLIYFQGNSAPDKSGLPSDRFSAERTGGSVSTLTIQRTQQEDSAVYLCASSPDLRVQEKLFFGSGTQLSVL.

The chain's CDR3 is CAWSVGPNSNQPQHF. Partial CDR3 DNA: TGTGCCTGGAGTGTAGGGCCGAATAGCAATCAGCCC. The V and J genes are TRBV30 and TRBJ1-5; D unresolved. Sequencing ends 3 residues short of the CDR3 end; the germline J gene provides the rest. Germline CDR1 GTSNPN, CDR2 SVGIG (reference sequence). The length of the CDR3 is 15 residues. The ends were cut back, 0 bases at V and 0 bases at J, with 9 bases in the middle.

The CDR3 is CASGSSFGQGRNTGELFF. The part of the CDR3 DNA that was read is TGTGCTAGTGGTTCGTCCTTTGGACAGGGAAGGAACACCGGGGAG. This sequence joins TRBV12-5 and TRBJ2-2; 8 bases line up with TRBD1. The read terminates 3 residues before the CDR3 end, so the remaining end is supplied by the germline J gene. The CDR3 runs to 18 residues. Germline V lookup: CDR1 LGHNT, CDR2 FRNRAP. V dropped 4 bases and J dropped 1; count of bases not matched to a gene: 11.

Points on this clone: The read is 3 residues too short to cover the CDR3 end, so that end is filled in from the germline J gene. This sequence joins TRBV5-1 and TRBJ1-1; D is undetermined. Germline V gives CDR1 SGHRS, CDR2 YFSETQ. This CDR3 spans 14 amino acids. Between the trimmed V and J ends, which lost 0 bases and 2 bases, there was a span of 8 bases. This CDR3 reads CASSLGPLNTEAFF. The covered CDR3 bases are TGCGCCAGCAGCTTGGGCCCACTTAACACTGAA.

Worth noting for this clone: The read finishes 3 residues shy of the CDR3 end, and the germline J gene is used to complete it. The chain is built from TRBV7-9 and TRBJ1-6, with TRBD1 matching 8 bases. This CDR3 has 15 residues. Germline V gives CDR1 SEHNR, CDR2 FQNEAQ (reference sequence). The V gene end was trimmed by 4 bases and the J gene end by 8 bases; junction bases not matched to a gene: 7. CDR3: CASSSGQATYSPLHF. The DNA read from the CDR3 is TGTGCCAGCAGCTCGGGACAGGCAACGTATTCACCC.

Remarks on this clone: The CDR3 end is not reached by the read, which stops 3 residues before it; the germline J gene fills it in. The chain combines TRBV7-7 with TRBJ1-1; weak D call: TRBD1 (6 bases). Trimming left V 5 bases short and J 5 bases short, with 21 bases between. The CDR3 is 16 amino acids. Germline V gene sequence: CDR1 SSHAT, CDR2 FNYEAQ (reference sequence). The CDR3 loop is CASSPYLGTIDTEAFF. The covered CDR3 bases are TGTGCCAGCAGCCCATATCTCGGGACAATCGATACTGAA.

On this clone: With the read ending 3 residues before the CDR3 end, the germline J gene is used to fill in that end. The chain is built from TRBV7-2 and TRBJ1-3; perhaps TRBD1 as D (5 bases). V dropped 2 bases and J dropped 0 bases, with 8 bases sitting between them. Germline lookup yields CDR1 SGHTA and CDR2 FQGNSA. This CDR3 is built from 15 residues. The CDR3 DNA, read in part, is TGTGCCAGCAGCTTAACGGGGGGCTCTGGAAACACC. It yields the protein CASSLTGGSGNT. Given in full, the CDR3 is CASSLTGGSGNTIYF.

Worth noting for this clone: The read stops 3 residues short of the end of the CDR3; the missing end is completed from the germline J gene. V gene TRBV20-1 combines with J gene TRBJ2-2, with D perhaps TRBD2 (6 bases). The germline CDR1 and CDR2 sequences are DFQATT and SNEGSKA (reference sequence). CDR3 length: 15 residues. The V and J ends lost 1 base and 5 bases respectively, with 14 bases between them. CDR3 loop: CSARVARGKTGELFF. The sequenced part of the CDR3 DNA is TGCAGTGCTAGAGTGGCCCGGGGGAAAACCGGGGAG.

Note on this clone: With the read ending 3 residues before the CDR3 end, the germline J gene is used to fill in that end. This rearrangement joins TRBV6-1 to TRBJ2-3; the D gene is possibly TRBD1 (5 bases). Germline V gene lookup returns CDR1 MNHNS and CDR2 SASEGT. CDR3 length equals 16 residues. The CDR3 DNA, read in part, is TGTGCCAGCAGTGAAATAAACTTTTGGGGCCACGAGACG. Translated, it gives CASSEINFWGHET. The whole CDR3 is CASSEINFWGHETQYF.

Incomplete CDR3 DNA: TGTGCCAGTAGGATACAGGGAATGAACACTGAA. The encoded protein is CASRIQGMNTE. Given in full, the CDR3 is CASRIQGMNTEAFF. V is TRBV19 and J is TRBJ1-1; tentative D call: TRBD1 (6 bases). The read ends 3 residues early relative to the CDR3; the germline J gene fills the gap. Trimming removed 6 bases from V and 0 bases from J, with 11 bases in between. From germline, CDR1 is LNHDA and CDR2 SQIVND (reference sequence). CDR3 length equals 14 residues.

Worth noting for this clone: The read is 3 residues too short to cover the CDR3 end, so that end is filled in from the germline J gene. This chain joins TRBV2 and TRBJ2-1; TRBD2 matches 8 bases. This CDR3 is 14 amino acids long. With V trimmed by 7 bases and J by 3 bases, 5 bases remained unmatched. Germline loops: CDR1 SNHLY, CDR2 FYNNEI. Partial CDR3 DNA: TGTGCCAGCAAGAAGCGGGGGCTCTACAATGAG. Protein sequence: CASKKRGLYNE. The whole CDR3 protein reads CASKKRGLYNEQFF.

Turning to this clone: The CDR3 extends 3 residues past the end of the read, so its final part is completed from the germline J gene. The chain recombines TRBV7-9 with TRBJ1-2; D might be TRBD1 (5 bases). The CDR3 extends over 14 amino acids. Germline loops: CDR1 SEHNR, CDR2 FQNEAQ (reference sequence). V was clipped by 6 bases and J by 5 bases, with 16 bases between them. The sequenced CDR3 bases are TGTGCCAGCAGGTCGGAGGGACTCAGTTATGGC. As protein: CASRSEGLSYG. The whole CDR3 sequence is CASRSEGLSYGYTF.

On this clone: The read ends 3 residues before the CDR3 terminus; that terminus is restored from the germline J gene. V usage is TRBV7-9 and J usage is TRBJ2-4, with 8 bases aligning to TRBD1. Germline CDR1 reads SEHNR; CDR2 reads FQNEAQ (reference sequence). The CDR3 is 15 amino acids. This chain's CDR3 is CASSLTGGIDYGQYF. The part of the CDR3 DNA that was read is TGTGCCAGCAGCTTAACAGGGGGGATAGACTATGGT.

The covered CDR3 bases are TGCGCCAGCAGCCTAAGTCCCGTGTCCCCAGGTACAGATACG. Its translation is CASSLSPVSPGTDT. In full, the CDR3 is CASSLSPVSPGTDTQYF. This chain links TRBV5-1 with TRBJ2-3; D is ambiguous. The CDR3 end is not reached by the read, which stops 3 residues before it; the germline J gene fills it in. V shed 4 bases and J shed 3 bases, with 21 bases lying between them. The V gene's germline CDR1 is SGHRS and CDR2 YFSETQ. CDR3 length: 17 residues.

As to this clone: Read coverage stops 3 residues before the CDR3 terminus; the germline J gene supplies the remainder. The chain has TRBV7-9 and TRBJ1-1; the match to TRBD1 covers 8 bases. From germline, CDR1 is SEHNR and CDR2 FQNEAQ (reference sequence). This CDR3 has 14 amino acids. V lost 5 bases to trimming and J lost 3 bases; unmatched junction nucleotides: 5. The CDR3: CASSLSDRDTEAFF. The covered CDR3 bases are TGTGCCAGCAGCCTGTCGGACAGGGACACTGAA.

On this clone itself: The CDR3 end falls 3 residues outside the read, so it is completed with the germline J gene. The chain uses TRBV12-3 or TRBV12-4 and TRBJ2-1, with 10 bases matching TRBD2. V lost 7 bases, J lost 3 bases, and 6 bases stayed unmatched. The CDR3 is made up of 15 amino acids. The CDR3 is CASTPLAGNYNEQFF. The CDR3 bases that were read are TGTGCCAGCACTCCACTAGCGGGAAACTACAATGAG.

Regarding this clone: The read ends 3 residues before the CDR3 terminus; that terminus is restored from the germline J gene. The V gene is TRBV6-1, the J gene TRBJ2-1; TRBD2 matches 9 bases. The CDR3 is made up of 18 amino acids. The J segment lost 2 bases and the V segment lost 2 bases, leaving 10 bases of the junction unmatched. The germline V gene encodes CDR1 MNHNS and CDR2 SASEGT. The part of the CDR3 DNA that was read is TGTGCCAGCAGTGAAAAAGATCTCCGCGGGAGGGCCTACAATGAG. As protein: CASSEKDLRGRAYNE. The whole CDR3 is CASSEKDLRGRAYNEQFF.

As regards this clone: The CDR3 end falls 3 residues outside the read, so it is completed with the germline J gene. The chain employs TRBV7-9 and TRBJ2-3; 10 bases align to TRBD1. The CDR3 totals 15 residues. Per germline, CDR1 SEHNR and CDR2 FQNEAQ (reference sequence). CDR3 DNA (partial): TGTGCCAGCAGCTTGGGACAGGGGAGGGTTGAGACG. The encoded protein is CASSLGQGRVET. The full CDR3 protein reads CASSLGQGRVETQYF.

In regard to this clone: From the germline J gene comes the end of the CDR3, since the read stops 3 residues before it. V usage is TRBV11-2 and J usage is TRBJ1-5, with D uncertain. V lost 1 base and J 1 base, leaving 8 bases between the germline ends. This CDR3 has 15 amino acids. Per germline, CDR1 SGHAT and CDR2 FQNNGV. The chain's CDR3 is CASSLGRASNQPQHF. CDR3 DNA, as far as it was read: TGTGCCAGCAGCTTAGGGCGAGCGAGCAATCAGCCC.